This T cell receptor beta chain was sequenced during a study of shared clonotypes between healthy human individuals. The method was immunoSEQ multiplex PCR; TCRdb's version includes in-frame clones alone and lacks a portion of them. The table shows about 1.1 million clones, with around three quarters occurring only once. Healthy and HIV-negative, the adult donors had no recent acute infections or vaccinations. The V gene's germline CDR1 is MDHEN and CDR2 SYDVKM. The CDR3 has 15 residues. The V gene lost 6 bases and the J gene lost 3 bases, with 17 bases spanning the gap. As for this clone: Its specificity is unknown.

Whole-study results and caveats: Non-shared clonotypes displayed generation probabilities falling below those of clonotypes present in all four donors. Several donors held about 5% of naive CD4 clonotypes in common.

This receptor was obtained from a man between 18 and 35 years old in good health. Some clones in this sample may be carry-over from other donors' samples. The specimen was memory CD4+ T cells from PBMCs. Subset in this sample: CD45RA-negative fraction. The chain joins TRBV28 to TRBJ1-1; D call uncertain. CDR3 sequence (DNA): TGTGCCAGCAGCCAAAAGACAAGCCGGCACACTGAAGCTTTCTTT. Protein product: CASSQKTSRHTEAFF.